A selection of T cell receptor beta chains follows, all from one sample in a study of blood T cell repertoires in COVID-19. Sequencing was performed with immunoSEQ multiplex PCR; in TCRdb, only in-frame clones are kept and a portion is missing. Of about 220,000 clones in the sample, 80% to 90% were seen once. The sequenced sample consisted of PBMCs or T cells enriched from blood (not recorded which). These receptors came from a young woman with acute COVID-19. Each CDR3 is given with its conserved first and last residue. D genes are given only for firm matches. Clone sizes are given selectively: once, few, many, or a class where the clone is expanded.

CDR3 protein	CDR3 DNA	D gene	V gene	J gene	clone size
CASSRSKNTEAFF	TGTGCCAGCAGTCGGTCCAAGAACACTGAAGCTTTCTTT	.	TRBV11-3	TRBJ1-1	.
CASRSIADTQYF	TGTGCCAGCAGAAGTATAGCAGATACGCAGTATTTT	.	TRBV11-2	TRBJ2-3	.
CASSQVGGNTEAFF	TGTGCCAGCAGCCAAGTCGGGGGGAACACTGAAGCTTTCTTT	.	TRBV3-1/TRBV3-2	TRBJ1-1	.
CASSQDGQYGYTF	TGTGCCAGCAGCCAAGATGGGCAGTATGGCTACACCTTC	.	TRBV3-1/TRBV3-2	TRBJ1-2	.
CASSTRAGRNYGYTF	TGTGCCAGCAGCACCCGCGCGGGGCGCAACTATGGCTACACCTTC	.	TRBV11-2	TRBJ1-2	.
CAIRSGQNYGYTF	TGTGCCATCAGATCGGGACAGAACTATGGCTACACCTTC	TRBD1	TRBV10-3	TRBJ1-2	.
CASSPRVGRRLSGELFF	TGTGCCAGCAGCCCACGGGTGGGGAGAAGGCTTTCCGGGGAGCTGTTTTTT	.	TRBV5-4	TRBJ2-2	.
CATSRQTDSYSNQPQHF	TGTGCCACCAGCAGACAAACCGACAGCTATAGCAATCAGCCCCAGCATTTT	.	TRBV15	TRBJ1-5	.
CATEDDVTKTQYF	TGTGCCACGGAGGACGATGTGACGAAGACCCAGTACTTC	.	TRBV6-5	TRBJ2-5	.
CASSLVAGQFYEQYF	TGCGCCAGCAGCCTGGTGGCGGGACAGTTTTACGAGCAGTACTTC	.	TRBV4-1	TRBJ2-7	.
CATSDGRGQPQHF	TGTGCCACCAGTGATGGGAGAGGTCAGCCCCAGCATTTT	.	TRBV24-1	TRBJ1-5	once
CASSQDPGQGFNEQYF	TGTGCCAGCAGCCAAGATCCGGGACAGGGCTTTAACGAGCAGTACTTC	TRBD1	TRBV4-2	TRBJ2-7	few
CAWSVAGGVIDEQFF	TGTGCCTGGAGTGTTGCCGGGGGGGTTATCGATGAGCAGTTCTTC	TRBD2	TRBV30	TRBJ2-1	.
CASSSPSRGPNYGYTF	TGTGCCAGCAGTTCTCCCTCAAGGGGCCCTAACTATGGCTACACCTTC	.	TRBV27	TRBJ1-2	.
CASTQGTQPQHF	TGCGCCAGCACACAGGGTACTCAGCCCCAGCATTTT	.	TRBV10-2	TRBJ1-5	once
CAWRGQGLGPQHF	TGTGCCTGGAGGGGGCAGGGCCTCGGGCCCCAGCATTTT	.	TRBV30	TRBJ1-5	few
CASSDSDEQYF	TGTGCCAGTAGTGATTCGGACGAGCAGTACTTC	.	TRBV19	TRBJ2-7	.
CASSYSTGSQESSGNTIYF	TGTGCCAGCAGTTACTCGACAGGCTCCCAGGAGAGCTCTGGAAACACCATATATTTT	.	TRBV6-7	TRBJ1-3	once
CASSHRLAGGLETQYF	TGCGCCAGCAGCCACCGACTAGCGGGGGGGCTTGAGACCCAGTACTTC	TRBD2	TRBV4-3	TRBJ2-5	.
CASSQVGQGGEQYF	TGCGCCAGCAGCCAAGTCGGACAGGGGGGCGAGCAGTACTTC	TRBD1	TRBV4-3	TRBJ2-7	.
CASSALRDRLYEQYF	TGTGCCAGCAGCGCCCTCCGGGACAGGCTCTACGAGCAGTACTTC	TRBD1	TRBV6-5	TRBJ2-7	.
CASSVEGGASTDTQYF	TGTGCCAGCAGCGTAGAAGGGGGCGCAAGCACAGATACGCAGTATTTT	TRBD1	TRBV9	TRBJ2-3	.
CASSLAGNPQSVMGYTF	TGCGCCAGCAGCTTGGCGGGGAACCCACAGAGTGTAATGGGCTACACCTTC	.	TRBV5-1	TRBJ1-2	.
CASSLAGGPTDTQYF	TGTGCCAGCAGTCTAGCGGGGGGGCCGACAGATACGCAGTATTTT	TRBD2	TRBV6-2/TRBV6-3	TRBJ2-3	.
CASSYEAGGQAEQYF	TGTGCCAGCAGTTATGAAGCGGGGGGGCAAGCCGAGCAGTACTTC	TRBD2	TRBV6-5	TRBJ2-7	.
CASSPTGEGATEAFF	TGTGCCAGCTCACCGACAGGGGAAGGAGCTACTGAAGCTTTCTTT	TRBD1	TRBV18	TRBJ1-1	.
CASSQKYNAYEQYF	TGCGCCAGCAGCCAAAAGTACAATGCCTACGAGCAGTACTTC	.	TRBV4-1	TRBJ2-7	.
CASSYSGQGRDTF	TGTGCCAGCAGTTACTCCGGACAGGGACGGGATACCTTC	TRBD1	TRBV6-5	TRBJ1-2	.
CASSDRISYEQYF	TGTGCCAGCTCCGACAGAATCTCCTACGAGCAGTACTTC	.	TRBV27	TRBJ2-7	.
CASSLGSYSTDTQYF	TGTGCCAGCAGCTTGGGCAGCTATAGCACAGATACGCAGTATTTT	.	TRBV7-9	TRBJ2-3	.
CASSGQGAVNQPQHF	TGTGCCAGCAGCGGACAGGGGGCGGTCAATCAGCCCCAGCATTTT	TRBD1	TRBV9	TRBJ1-5	.
CASSVVVNSYTDTQYF	TGTGCCAGCAGCGTAGTCGTCAACTCGTACACAGATACGCAGTATTTT	.	TRBV9	TRBJ2-3	.
CASSIVAGAGYNEQFF	TGTGCCAGTAGTATAGTCGCCGGGGCGGGGTACAATGAGCAGTTCTTC	.	TRBV19	TRBJ2-1	.
CASSQEVAGQGNQPQHF	TGTGCCAGCAGCCAAGAGGTGGCCGGACAAGGGAATCAGCCCCAGCATTTT	.	TRBV4-2	TRBJ1-5	.
CASSLGAGQGYGYTF	TGTGCCAGCAGCTTAGGCGCGGGACAGGGGTATGGCTACACCTTC	TRBD1	TRBV7-2	TRBJ1-2	.
CASSPGGTNTEAFF	TGTGCCAGCAGCCCGGGGGGAACTAACACTGAAGCTTTCTTT	.	TRBV2	TRBJ1-1	few
CASSAGGRGGINEQFF	TGTGCCAGCAGTGCAGGGGGCCGGGGCGGGATCAATGAGCAGTTCTTC	TRBD1	TRBV2	TRBJ2-1	.
CASSPKTGDGYEQYF	TGTGCCAGCAGCCCTAAGACAGGGGATGGGTACGAGCAGTACTTC	TRBD1	TRBV7-2	TRBJ2-7	once
CATGFSNQPQHF	TGTGCCACGGGGTTTAGCAATCAGCCCCAGCATTTT	.	TRBV10-3	TRBJ1-5	.
CASSPPSGGGDEQFF	TGTGCCAGCAGCCCCCCTAGCGGGGGCGGGGATGAGCAGTTCTTC	TRBD2	TRBV27	TRBJ2-1	.